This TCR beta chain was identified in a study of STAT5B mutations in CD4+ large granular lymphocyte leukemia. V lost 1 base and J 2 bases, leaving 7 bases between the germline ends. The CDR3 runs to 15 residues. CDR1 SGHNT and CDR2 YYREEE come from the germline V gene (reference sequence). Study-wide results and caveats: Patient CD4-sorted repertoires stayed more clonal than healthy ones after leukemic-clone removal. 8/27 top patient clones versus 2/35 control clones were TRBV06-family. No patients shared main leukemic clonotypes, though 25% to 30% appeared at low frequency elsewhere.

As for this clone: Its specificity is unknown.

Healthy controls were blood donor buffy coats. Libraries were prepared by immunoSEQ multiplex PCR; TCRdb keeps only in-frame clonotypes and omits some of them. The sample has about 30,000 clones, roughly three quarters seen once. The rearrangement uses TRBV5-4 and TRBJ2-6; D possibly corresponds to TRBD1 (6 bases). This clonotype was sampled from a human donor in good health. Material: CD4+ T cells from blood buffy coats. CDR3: CASSLSGAGANVLTF. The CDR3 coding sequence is TGTGCCAGCAGCTTGTCAGGGGCTGGGGCCAACGTCCTGACTTTC. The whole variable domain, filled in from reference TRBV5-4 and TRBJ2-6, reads ETGVTQSPTHLIKTRGQQVTLRCSSQSGHNTVSWYQQALGQGPQFIFQYYREEENGRGNFPPRFSGLQFPNYSSELNVNALELDDSALYLCASSLSGAGANVLTFGAGSRLTVL.